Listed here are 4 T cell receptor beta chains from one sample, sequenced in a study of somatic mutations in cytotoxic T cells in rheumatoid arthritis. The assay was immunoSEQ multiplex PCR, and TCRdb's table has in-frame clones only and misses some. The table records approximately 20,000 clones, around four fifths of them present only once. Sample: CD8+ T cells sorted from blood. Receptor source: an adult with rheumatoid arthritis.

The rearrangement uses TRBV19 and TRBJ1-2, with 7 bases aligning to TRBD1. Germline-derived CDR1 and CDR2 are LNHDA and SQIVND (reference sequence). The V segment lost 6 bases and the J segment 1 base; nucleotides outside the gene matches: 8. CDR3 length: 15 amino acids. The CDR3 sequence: CASRSRDRFNYGYTF. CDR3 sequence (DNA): TGTGCCAGTAGGTCGCGGGACAGATTTAACTATGGCTACACCTTC.

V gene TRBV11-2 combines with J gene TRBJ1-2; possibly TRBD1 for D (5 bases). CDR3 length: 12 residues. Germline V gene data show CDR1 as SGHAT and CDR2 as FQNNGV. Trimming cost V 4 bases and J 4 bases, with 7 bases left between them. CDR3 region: CASSSDSYGYTF. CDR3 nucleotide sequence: TGTGCCAGCAGCTCAGACAGCTATGGCTACACCTTC.

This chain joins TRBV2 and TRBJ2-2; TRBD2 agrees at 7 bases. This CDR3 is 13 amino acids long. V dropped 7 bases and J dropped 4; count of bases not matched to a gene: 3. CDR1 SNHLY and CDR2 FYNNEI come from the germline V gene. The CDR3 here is CASIRGGTGELFF. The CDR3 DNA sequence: TGTGCCAGCATACGCGGGGGCACCGGGGAGCTGTTTTTT.

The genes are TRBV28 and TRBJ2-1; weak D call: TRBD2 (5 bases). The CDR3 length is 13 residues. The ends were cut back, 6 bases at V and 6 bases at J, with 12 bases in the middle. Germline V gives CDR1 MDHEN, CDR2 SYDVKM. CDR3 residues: CASRLPGSNEQFF. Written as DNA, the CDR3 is TGTGCCAGCAGGCTCCCGGGATCCAATGAGCAGTTCTTC.